This record covers a single T cell receptor (beta chain). Those who participated ranged in age from roughly 18 to 89 years and resided in roughly 26 US areas. Grouping used clinical history reported by participants in a survey and questionnaire. Sequenced by immunoSEQ multiplex PCR; TCRdb stores in-frame clones only, minus some. The sample contains about 220,000 clones, around 88% of which appear only once. This specimen comes from a study of blood T cell repertoires in COVID-19. Study context: The study drew acute and convalescent COVID-19 samples from the United States, Italy and Spain. Nucleic acid was either cDNA or gDNA, and it came from T cells, B-cell-depleted T cells, or PBMCs.

The germline V gene encodes CDR1 LGHDT and CDR2 YNNKEL (reference sequence). This CDR3 comprises 17 residues. Trimming removed 0 bases from V and 0 bases from J, with 12 bases in between. This clonotype was sampled from a woman aged 40 to 50 with acute COVID-19. The chain joins TRBV3-1 (or the pseudogene TRBV3-2) to TRBJ2-1; TRBD2 might be the D (5 bases). Sample: PBMCs or T cells enriched from blood (not recorded which). In DNA, the CDR3 is TGTGCCAGCAGCCAAGATCCCTACGAGGGCTCCTACAATGAGCAGTTCTTC. This gives the protein CASSQDPYEGSYNEQFF.